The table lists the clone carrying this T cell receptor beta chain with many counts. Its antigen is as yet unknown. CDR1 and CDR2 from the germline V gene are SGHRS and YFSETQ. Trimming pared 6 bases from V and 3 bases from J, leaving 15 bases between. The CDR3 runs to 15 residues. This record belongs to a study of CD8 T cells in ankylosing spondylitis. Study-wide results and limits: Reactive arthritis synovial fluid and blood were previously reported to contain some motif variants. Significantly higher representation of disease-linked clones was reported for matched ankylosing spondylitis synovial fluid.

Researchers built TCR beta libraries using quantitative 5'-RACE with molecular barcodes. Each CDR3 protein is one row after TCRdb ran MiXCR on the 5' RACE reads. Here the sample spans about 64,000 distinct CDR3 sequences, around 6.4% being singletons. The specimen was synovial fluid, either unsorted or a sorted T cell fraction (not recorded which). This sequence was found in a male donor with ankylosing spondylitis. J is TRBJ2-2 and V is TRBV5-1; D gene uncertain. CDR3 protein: CASNPGLRYTGELFF. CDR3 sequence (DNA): TGCGCCAGCAATCCAGGCCTTCGGTACACCGGGGAGCTGTTTTTT. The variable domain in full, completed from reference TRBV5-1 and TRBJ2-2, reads KAGVTQTPRYLIKTRGQQVTLSCSPISGHRSVSWYQQTPGQGLQFLFEYFSETQRNKGNFPGRFSGRQFSNSRSEMNVSTLELGDSALYLCASNPGLRYTGELFFGEGSRLTVL.